The present TCR beta chain was sequenced within a study of blood T cell repertoires in COVID-19. Either two negative PCRs, clearance, or symptom resolution qualified Cohort 3 donors as recovered. Authors' analysis steps: How many nucleated cells were present was estimated from reference gene primer amplification. Some clones are missing from TCRdb's copy, which holds only in-frame ones; the method was immunoSEQ multiplex PCR. D and trimming were read from the DNA, whereas the V and J calls and clone size are those reported in that table. The sample includes around 300,000 clones, roughly 90% seen only once; the top ten take about 1.7%. This clone was detected once. The clonotype comes from a woman in her thirties or forties who had recovered from COVID-19. The sample comprised PBMCs or T cells enriched from blood (not recorded which).

CDR3 sequence reads: CATETGSAGGGYTF. The CDR3 DNA reads as TGTGCCACTGAAACAGGGTCCGCGGGGGGTGGCTACACCTTC. J is TRBJ1-2 and V is TRBV2; perhaps TRBD1 as D (6 bases). This CDR3 is built from 14 residues. Germline CDR1 reads SNHLY; CDR2 reads FYNNEI. V lost 10 bases, J lost 7 bases, and 22 bases lay in between.